One and the same sample provided the 22 T cell receptor beta chains below, sequenced in a study of cytomegalovirus exposure and HLA in healthy donors. It was with 60 Vbeta and 13 Jbeta primers that the PCR ran. Clones were sequenced by immunoSEQ multiplex PCR, and TCRdb holds only the in-frame ones, with some missing. The sample records about 90,000 clones, just under 70% being singletons. Source material: PBMCs. The origin of the receptors is a woman aged 50 to 65 in good health and CMV-seropositive.

The V call is TRBV13, the J call TRBJ2-6; 7 bases are a match to TRBD1. J was trimmed by 0 bases and V by 3 bases; bases with no gene match: 5. Germline CDR1 reads PRHDT; CDR2 reads FYEKMQ (reference sequence). The CDR3 sequence is 17 residues long. The CDR3 bases are TGTGCCAGCAGCTTGCAGGGGGTGAGCTCTGGGGCCAACGTCCTGACTTTC. This gives the protein CASSLQGVSSGANVLTF.

The rearrangement uses TRBV10-1 and TRBJ1-1; 9 positions agree with TRBD1. V trimming: 2 bases; J trimming: 5 bases; junction bases outside the gene matches: 3. Germline assignment: CDR1 WNHNN and CDR2 SYGVQD (reference sequence). CDR3 size: 14 residues. This CDR3 is CASSEGQGWTEAFF. The CDR3 DNA reads as TGCGCCAGCAGTGAGGGACAGGGGTGGACTGAAGCTTTCTTT.

Here the CDR3 DNA reads TGTGCCAGCAGCTTAGGACCCGGGACTGGCAATGAGCAGTTCTTC. Translation: CASSLGPGTGNEQFF. The rearrangement links TRBV11-3 to TRBJ2-1; tentative D call: TRBD2 (6 bases). The CDR3 is 15 residues long. Germline assignment: CDR1 SGHNT and CDR2 YENEEA. Trimming stripped 1 base from V and 6 bases from J, with 13 bases between.

This sequence joins TRBV6-6 and TRBJ2-1, with 10 bases that match TRBD2. This CDR3 has 15 residues. V lost 5 bases, J lost 7 bases, and 8 bases stayed unmatched. Germline V gene data show CDR1 as MNHNY and CDR2 as SVGAGI (reference sequence). For the CDR3, the DNA is TGTGCCAGCAGTCGCTCTAGCGGGAGAGGGAATGAGCAGTTCTTC. As protein: CASSRSSGRGNEQFF.

The genes are TRBV29-1 and TRBJ2-1; a weak D match, TRBD2 (6 bases). CDR1 and CDR2 (germline): SQVTM, ANQGSEA. The CDR3 sequence is 11 residues long. With 7 bases removed from V and 8 bases from J, the gap between germline ends came to 12 bases. CDR3 sequence reads: CSASGVYEQFF. CDR3 coding DNA: TGCAGCGCCTCGGGGGTATATGAGCAGTTCTTC.

The rearrangement uses TRBV14 and TRBJ2-5; 13 nucleotides agree with TRBD2. This CDR3 comprises 18 residues. From germline, CDR1 is SGHDN and CDR2 FVKESK. Trimming at V came to 4 bases and at J to 0 bases, leaving 8 bases not matched to a gene. The CDR3 DNA is TGTGCCAGCAGCCTCCGGACTAGCGGGAGTTTAAACCAAGAGACCCAGTACTTC. Protein sequence: CASSLRTSGSLNQETQYF.

V and J are TRBV7-3 and TRBJ2-7, with TRBD2 matching 7 bases. Unmatched junction bases numbered 9, after V lost 5 bases and J lost 2 bases. CDR1 and CDR2 (germline): SGHTA, FQGTGA. This CDR3 contains 15 residues. The DNA for the CDR3 is TGTGCCAGCAGCCCCGGAGGGGCGGGAGCCTACGAGCAGTACTTC. This translates into CASSPGGAGAYEQYF. The variable domain in full, with the rest retrieved from reference TRBV7-3 and TRBJ2-7, is GAGVSQTPSNKVTEKGKYVELRCDPISGHTALYWYRQSLGQGPEFLIYFQGTGAADDSGLPNDRFFAVRPEGSVSTLKIQRTERGDSAVYLCASSPGGAGAYEQYFGPGTRLTVT.

CDR3 region: CASRLAGETQYF. CDR3 nucleotides: TGTGCCAGCAGGCTGGCGGGGGAGACCCAGTACTTC. The genes are TRBV2 and TRBJ2-5; a weak D match, TRBD2 (6 bases). Germline V gene sequence: CDR1 SNHLY, CDR2 FYNNEI. Deletions cut 6 bases from V and 5 bases from J, with 10 bases between. The CDR3 is 12 amino acids.

This clone has just a few counts. This chain connects TRBV6-4 to TRBJ1-4; D remains ambiguous. CDR1 is MRHNA and CDR2 is SNTAGT in the germline V gene. There are 13 residues in the CDR3. The V end was cut by 4 bases, the J end by 0 bases, with 3 bases between. CDR3 nucleotide sequence: TGTGCCAGCAGTGCTGCAACTAATGAAAAACTGTTTTTT. Amino acid sequence: CASSAATNEKLFF.

The chain has TRBV7-6 and TRBJ2-2; TRBD2 aligns across 16 bases. The CDR3 extends over 16 amino acids. J lost 3 bases, V lost 10 bases, and 5 bases had no gene match. Germline lookup yields CDR1 SGHVS and CDR2 FNYEAQ. This CDR3 is CAIGTSGRAYTGELFF. CDR3 coding DNA: TGTGCCATAGGGACTAGCGGGAGGGCCTACACCGGGGAGCTGTTTTTT.

V and J are TRBV7-3 and TRBJ2-2; tentatively, D is TRBD1 (6 bases). Germline V CDR1 and CDR2: SGHTA, FQGTGA. The CDR3 is made up of 14 amino acids. V lost 4 bases and J lost 1, with 7 bases in between. The CDR3 spells CASSSGQNTGELFF. The DNA of the CDR3 is TGTGCCAGCAGCTCGGGACAGAACACCGGGGAGCTGTTTTTT. Supplemented by reference TRBV7-3 and TRBJ2-2, the full variable domain reads GAGVSQTPSNKVTEKGKYVELRCDPISGHTALYWYRQSLGQGPEFLIYFQGTGAADDSGLPNDRFFAVRPEGSVSTLKIQRTERGDSAVYLCASSSGQNTGELFFGEGSRLTVL.

The chain carries TRBV7-8 and TRBJ1-1; TRBD1 agrees at 8 bases. Germline V gene sequence: CDR1 SGHVS, CDR2 FQNEAQ. J gave up 11 bases and V 2 bases, and 10 bases lay outside the gene matches. The CDR3 extends over 14 amino acids. For the CDR3, the DNA is TGTGCCAGCAGCTTAATGGTGACAGGGGCCGGGGCTTTCTTT. As protein: CASSLMVTGAGAFF.

As to this clone: Relative to the germline gene, one junction end is altered; a read error may explain this. This chain connects TRBV7-7 to TRBJ2-3; no reliable D call. Per germline, CDR1 SSHAT and CDR2 FNYEAQ (reference sequence). The CDR3 is 13 residues long. CDR3 DNA: TGTGCTAGCAGCTTATCAAACGGAGATACGCAGTATTTT. Encoded protein: CASSLSNGDTQYF.

This clone was detected a few times. This sequence joins TRBV7-6 and TRBJ2-7; TRBD2 agrees at 9 bases. The V gene end was trimmed by 5 bases and the J gene end by 0 bases; junction bases not matched to a gene: 8. Looked up from germline, CDR1 is SGHVS and CDR2 is FNYEAQ. The CDR3 totals 16 residues. Here the CDR3 DNA reads TGTGCCAGCAGCCCCAGACTAGCGGACAGCTCCTACGAGCAGTACTTC. Translation: CASSPRLADSSYEQYF.

The DNA of the CDR3 is TGTGCCAGCAGCTTGTACGTTCGGGACACCATATATTTT. Translation: CASSLYVRDTIYF. The chain carries TRBV5-8 and TRBJ1-3, with no clear D. The germline V gene encodes CDR1 SGHTS and CDR2 YDEGEE. The CDR3 spans 13 residues. V lost 1 base to trimming and J lost 8 bases, with 10 bases between them.

The chain joins TRBV7-3 to TRBJ2-3; tentatively, D is TRBD2 (6 bases). The V gene lost 2 bases and the J gene lost 6 bases, with 12 bases spanning the gap. The CDR3 contains 14 residues. Germline V gene data show CDR1 as SGHTA and CDR2 as FQGTGA. CDR3 nucleotide sequence: TGTGCCAGCAGCTTAGGAGGGCCCGGCGATACGCAGTATTTT. Its translation: CASSLGGPGDTQYF.

The CDR3 region has the DNA TGTGCCTGGAGTCCCGGAGGCGGGTACGAGCAGTACTTC. Protein product: CAWSPGGGYEQYF. The J gene is TRBJ2-7, the V gene TRBV30, with D possibly TRBD2 on 5 matching bases. With 2 bases removed from V and 4 bases from J, the gap between germline ends came to 12 bases. Germline V gene data show CDR1 as GTSNPN and CDR2 as SVGIG (reference sequence). The CDR3 has 13 amino acids.

The CDR3 nucleotides are TGTGCCAGCAGTCTATTAGCGGGAGACACTTACGAGCAGTACTTC. Translated, it gives CASSLLAGDTYEQYF. This chain uses TRBV6-4 with TRBJ2-7; 9 bases agree with TRBD2. This CDR3 contains 15 residues. The germline gives CDR1 MRHNA, CDR2 SNTAGT. After removal of 5 bases from V and 4 bases from J, the junction contained 9 bases not matched to a gene.

The chain carries TRBV5-1 and TRBJ2-2, with 7 bases matching TRBD1. J was trimmed by 6 bases and V by 0 bases; bases with no gene match: 8. Germline CDR1 reads SGHRS; CDR2 reads YFSETQ. The CDR3 extends over 16 amino acids. The CDR3 is CASSLAIQTGAGELFF. For the CDR3, the DNA is TGCGCCAGCAGCTTGGCCATCCAAACAGGGGCCGGGGAGCTGTTTTTT.

CDR3 amino acids: CAISDVSYSSYEQYF. CDR3 coding DNA: TGTGCCATCAGTGACGTATCCTACAGCTCCTACGAGCAGTACTTC. V is TRBV10-3 and J is TRBJ2-7; D is uncertain. The CDR3 is 15 residues long. Germline CDR1 reads ENHRY; CDR2 reads SYGVKD. Trimming stripped 3 bases from V and 0 bases from J, with 12 bases between.

V usage is TRBV28 and J usage is TRBJ2-7; weak D call: TRBD2 (6 bases). Germline V gene sequence: CDR1 MDHEN, CDR2 SYDVKM. V shed 6 bases and J shed 2 bases, with 20 bases lying between them. This CDR3 is 16 amino acids long. CDR3 DNA: TGTGCCAGCAGCAAGACTAGAGGGGTAGGGACCTACGAGCAGTACTTC. It encodes CASSKTRGVGTYEQYF.

The J gene is TRBJ1-2, the V gene TRBV5-1, with a tentative D call TRBD1 (6 bases). This CDR3 has 14 amino acids. Germline CDR1 SGHRS, CDR2 YFSETQ. With 3 bases removed from V and 4 bases from J, the gap between germline ends came to 13 bases. CDR3 coding DNA: TGCGCCAGCAGCTCATTAGACAGGCGCTATGGCTACACCTTC. This sequence encodes CASSSLDRRYGYTF.